In this sample, the clone carrying this T cell receptor (beta chain) turned up a few times. What it binds is unknown. Ten milliliters of peripheral blood were drawn from each donor. With each sample, at least 5 micrograms of total RNA were extracted. The sample belongs to a study of blood T cells in healthy people across ages. Study-level results: Diversity figures derived from one million T cells were judged to underestimate the true value.

With a J-beta primer mix and a sample-barcoded 5' primer, a second PCR ran about 7 to 12 cycles. Sequencing recovered at least 2.5 million CDR3-containing paired-end reads from each sample. Each CDR3 protein is one row after TCRdb ran MiXCR on the 5' RACE reads. Counted here are approximately 800,000 distinct CDR3 sequences, 58% occurring once; the ten biggest clones make up 22%. Germline CDR1 and CDR2: LNHNV and YYDKDF (reference sequence). This CDR3 comprises 16 residues. Trimming cost V 0 bases and J 8 bases, with 19 bases left between them. This receptor was identified in a man aged 25 to 45 in good health. J is TRBJ1-2 and V is TRBV15; D is possibly TRBD1 (6 bases). The sequencing sample was made of blood. The DNA of the CDR3 is TGTGCCACCAGCAGAGACGTGGACAGCCGGAGTTGGGGCTACACCTTC. Protein product: CATSRDVDSRSWGYTF.